This T cell receptor beta chain originates from a study of blood T cells in healthy people across ages (dated by TCRdb to between 2014 and 2016). Concerning the study at large: In model experiments, roughly one uniquely barcoded TCR beta cDNA molecule per two T cells was captured by template switching. For two donors (one aged 18 to 30 and one aged 80 or older), the study analyzed two additional independent replicas of 1 million unique cDNA reads from the same blood draw. To track age-related changes in TCR beta repertoire diversity, the study relied on deep sequencing normalized with unique cDNA molecular identifiers. Four age groups were formed from the donors: young (average about 15 years), middle-aged (around 37), aged (around 62) and long-lived (approximately 80). Donors of different ages were randomly distributed across sequencing lanes to avoid experimental bias. General conclusions and limits of the study: Observed TCR beta diversity per million T cells fell roughly linearly with age, and a significant reduction was already apparent by age around 44. Observed TCR beta diversity correlated strongly with the percentage of naive T cells measured by flow cytometry. Because profiling used bulk unsorted PBMCs, naive and antigen-experienced compartments could not be compared conclusively. Estimates of total diversity based on one million sequenced T cells were regarded as lower bounds and as underestimates. Compared with the aged group, more naive CD4+ T cells, fewer expanded clones and increased TCR diversity were shown by the long-lived group, suggesting age selection. Because donor CMV infection status was unknown, age-related changes in expanded clonotypes were potentially confounded.

Comments on this clonotype: Its antigen is still unknown. No base qualities exist here, and no much larger clone lies one base off it.

The library came from 5' RACE. The listed sequencing device is Illumina HiSeq 2500. A second PCR of 7 to 11 cycles was performed with a sample-barcoded 5' primer and a J-beta primer mix. A unique molecular identifier was introduced onto each TCR beta cDNA molecule by a template-switch 5' adaptor carrying 12 random nucleotides. Each sample yielded at least 3 million CDR3-containing paired-end reads. First-strand cDNA was synthesized from all RNA with the Mint cDNA synthesis kit, primed by a TRBC-specific oligonucleotide. Following uracil-DNA glycosylase treatment, all cDNA underwent a first 18-cycle PCR with the universal primers M1SS and BC2_uni_R. The original methods were these. Each sample was normalized by randomly selecting 1 million high-quality reads, each carrying a distinct molecular identifier. Reads sharing molecular identifiers were discarded rather than binned into consensus sequences. MiTCR, set to a Q25 quality threshold and the strictest error-elimination algorithm, was used for CDR3 identification, clonotype clustering and error correction. A nonparametric unseen species model with Euler transformation was used to estimate a lower bound on total TCR beta diversity. TCRdb applied fastp at Q25 and MiXCR to the public reads, then kept only in-frame beta chains. Entries are consolidated by CDR3 protein sequence, retaining the most common genes and DNA. The V and J calls follow TCRdb's processing rather than the paper's. Across this sample there are 600,000 to 1,000,000 distinct CDR3 sequences, with 58% seen only once. 22% of the sample goes to the ten largest clones.

V drops 6 bases and J drops 3 bases, leaving 11 bases in between. Based on the germline V gene, the CDR1 and CDR2 sequences are MNHEY and SVGAGI. The CDR3 holds 13 amino acids from the cysteine to the phenylalanine. The read is trimmed to its CDR3 DNA, 39 bases read in frame from base 1. Systemically healthy Caucasian individuals from Russia, roughly 40 in total and aged roughly 6 to 100 years, were included as donors. Around 10 milliliters of peripheral blood were collected from each donor into EDTA-treated Vacutainer tubes. Ficoll-Paque density-gradient centrifugation was used to isolate PBMCs, with at least 6.5 million per sample. Trizol reagent was used to extract total RNA from PBMCs, with at least 5 micrograms per sample. Naive CD45RAhigh/CD27high T cell percentages were measured by flow cytometry on a PBMC aliquot from every donor.

The chain is made from TRBV6-5 and TRBJ1-1; perhaps TRBD1 is the D gene, with 6 bases matching. Sequenced material: blood. This clonotype was sampled from a man younger than 40 in good health. The CDR3 region has the sequence CASRLHRDTEAFF. The DNA sequence follows: TGTGCCAGCAGGCTTCACAGGGACACTGAAGCTTTCTTT.